This T cell receptor beta chain was obtained from a study of beta chain features in type 1 diabetes. General study findings and limits: In type 1 diabetes patients, VDJ junctions had fewer insertions; deletions at these junctions were more frequent. TCRB CDR3 length was moderately but significantly reduced in all four CD4+ subsets of Type 1 diabetes patients.

One heparinised draw, averaging approximately 120 mL, was taken per donor. Reverse transcription of all isolated RNA meant that expressed TCRB transcripts were sequenced. Sequencing of naive, central memory and regulatory T cell samples gave an average of roughly 3.5 million reads. Here immunoSEQ multiplex PCR was the method, and the copy in TCRdb shows in-frame clones only, minus some. The table has fewer than 900,000 clones, roughly 16% seen once. This clone was seen a handful of times. What it binds is unknown. The germline CDR1 and CDR2 sequences are MNHNY and SVGAGI (reference sequence). V was cut by 6 bases and J by 0 bases, with 12 bases left in between. This CDR3 is built from 14 residues.

V gene TRBV6-6 combines with J gene TRBJ2-7; perhaps TRBD2 as D (5 bases). The clonotype comes from a woman younger than 35 in good health. The sequenced material came from naive CD4+ T cells from blood. This CDR3 reads CASSPAVTSYEQYF. DNA of the CDR3: TGTGCCAGCAGCCCAGCGGTGACCTCCTACGAGCAGTACTTC.